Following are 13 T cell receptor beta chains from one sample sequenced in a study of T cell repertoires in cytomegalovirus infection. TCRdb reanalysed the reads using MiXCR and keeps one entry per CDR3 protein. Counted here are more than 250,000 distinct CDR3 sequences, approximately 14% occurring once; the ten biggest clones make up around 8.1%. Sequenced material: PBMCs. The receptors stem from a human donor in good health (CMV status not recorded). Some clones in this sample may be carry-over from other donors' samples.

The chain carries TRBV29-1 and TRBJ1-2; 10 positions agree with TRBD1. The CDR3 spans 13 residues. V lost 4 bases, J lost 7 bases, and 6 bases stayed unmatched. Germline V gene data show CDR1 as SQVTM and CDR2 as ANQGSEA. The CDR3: CSVAGTGEGGYTF. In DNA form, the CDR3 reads TGCAGCGTTGCCGGGACAGGGGAGGGTGGCTACACCTTC.

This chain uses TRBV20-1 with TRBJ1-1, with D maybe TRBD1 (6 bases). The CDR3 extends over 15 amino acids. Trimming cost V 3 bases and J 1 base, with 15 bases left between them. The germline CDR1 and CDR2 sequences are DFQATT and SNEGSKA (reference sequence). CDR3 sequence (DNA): TGCAGTGCTAGGTTGCAGCCAGGGGCGAACACTGAAGCTTTCTTT. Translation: CSARLQPGANTEAFF.

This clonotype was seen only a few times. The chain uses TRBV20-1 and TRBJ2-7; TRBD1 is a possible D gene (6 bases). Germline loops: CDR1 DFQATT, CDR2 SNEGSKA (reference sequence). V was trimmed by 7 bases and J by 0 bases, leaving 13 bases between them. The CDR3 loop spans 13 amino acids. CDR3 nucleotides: TGCAGTGTGCCAGGGGTTAGCTCCTACGAGCAGTACTTC. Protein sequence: CSVPGVSSYEQYF.

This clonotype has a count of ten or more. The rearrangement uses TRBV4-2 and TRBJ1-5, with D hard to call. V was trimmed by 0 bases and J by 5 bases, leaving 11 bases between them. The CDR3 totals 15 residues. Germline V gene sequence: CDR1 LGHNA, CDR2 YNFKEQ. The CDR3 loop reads CASSQEETGDQPQHF. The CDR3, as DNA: TGTGCCAGCAGCCAAGAGGAGACGGGCGATCAGCCCCAGCATTTT.

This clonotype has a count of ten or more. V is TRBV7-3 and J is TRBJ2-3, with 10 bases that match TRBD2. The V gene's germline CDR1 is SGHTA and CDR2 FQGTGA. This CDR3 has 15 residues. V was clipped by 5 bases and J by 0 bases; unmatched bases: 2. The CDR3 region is CASSRTSGSTDTQYF. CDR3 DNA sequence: TGTGCCAGCAGCCGGACTAGCGGTAGCACAGATACGCAGTATTTT.

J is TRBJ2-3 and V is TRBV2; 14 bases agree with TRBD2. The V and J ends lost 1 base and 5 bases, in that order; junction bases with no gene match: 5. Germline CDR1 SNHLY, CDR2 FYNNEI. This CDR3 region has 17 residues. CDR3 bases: TGTGCCAGCAGTGAAGTCCCCGGACTAGCGGGGGGAGATACGCAGTATTTT. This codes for CASSEVPGLAGGDTQYF.

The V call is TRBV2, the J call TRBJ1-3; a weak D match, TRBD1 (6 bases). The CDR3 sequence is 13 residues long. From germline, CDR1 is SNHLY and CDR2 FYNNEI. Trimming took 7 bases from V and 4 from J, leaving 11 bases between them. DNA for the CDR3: TGTGCCAGCACGGGGGCGCGGGGAAACACCATATATTTT. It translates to CASTGARGNTIYF.

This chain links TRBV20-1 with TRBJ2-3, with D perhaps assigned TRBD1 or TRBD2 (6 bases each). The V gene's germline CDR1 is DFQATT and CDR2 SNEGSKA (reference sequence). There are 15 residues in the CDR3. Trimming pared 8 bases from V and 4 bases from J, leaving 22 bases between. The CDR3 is CSPARRGSLPDTQYF. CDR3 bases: TGCAGTCCCGCCAGGAGGGGGTCTTTGCCAGATACGCAGTATTTT.

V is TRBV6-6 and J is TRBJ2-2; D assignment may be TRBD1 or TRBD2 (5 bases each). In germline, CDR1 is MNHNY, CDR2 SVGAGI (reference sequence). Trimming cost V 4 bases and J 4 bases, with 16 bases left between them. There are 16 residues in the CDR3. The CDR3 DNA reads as TGTGCCAGCAGTTTTCTCGGGACGGGCCCCACCGGGGAGCTGTTTTTT. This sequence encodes CASSFLGTGPTGELFF.

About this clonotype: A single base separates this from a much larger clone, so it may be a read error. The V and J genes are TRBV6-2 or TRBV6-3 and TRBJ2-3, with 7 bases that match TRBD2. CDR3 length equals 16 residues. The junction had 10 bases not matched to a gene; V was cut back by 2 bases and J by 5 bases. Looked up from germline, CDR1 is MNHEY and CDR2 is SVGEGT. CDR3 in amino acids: CASSYELAVAGDTQYF. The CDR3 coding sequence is TGTGCCAGCAGTTACGAGTTAGCGGTAGCGGGAGATACGCAGTATTTT.

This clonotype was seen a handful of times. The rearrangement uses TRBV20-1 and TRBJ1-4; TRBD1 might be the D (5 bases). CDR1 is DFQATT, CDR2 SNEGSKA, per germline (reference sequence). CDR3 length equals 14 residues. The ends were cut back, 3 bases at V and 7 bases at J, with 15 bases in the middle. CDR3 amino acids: CSASGGIGTEKLFF. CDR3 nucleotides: TGCAGTGCTAGTGGGGGGATTGGGACTGAAAAACTGTTTTTT.

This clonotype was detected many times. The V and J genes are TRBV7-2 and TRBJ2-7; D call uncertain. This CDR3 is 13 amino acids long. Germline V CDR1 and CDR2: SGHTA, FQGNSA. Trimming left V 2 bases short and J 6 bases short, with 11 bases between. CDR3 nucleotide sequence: TGTGCCAGCAGCTTAATCAGAGTGGGCGAGCAGTACTTC. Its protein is CASSLIRVGEQYF. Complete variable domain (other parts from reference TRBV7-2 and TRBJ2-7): GAGVSQSPSNKVTEKGKDVELRCDPISGHTALYWYRQSLGQGLEFLIYFQGNSAPDKSGLPSDRFSAERTGGSVSTLTIQRTQQEDSAVYLCASSLIRVGEQYFGPGTRLTVT.

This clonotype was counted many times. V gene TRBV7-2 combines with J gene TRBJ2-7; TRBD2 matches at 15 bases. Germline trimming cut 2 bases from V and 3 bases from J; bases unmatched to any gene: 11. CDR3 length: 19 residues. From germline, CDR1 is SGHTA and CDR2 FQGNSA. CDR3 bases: TGTGCCAGCAGCTTATTTGGCGGGACTAGCGGGAGGTCGAACTACGAGCAGTACTTC. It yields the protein CASSLFGGTSGRSNYEQYF.